This record covers a single T cell receptor (beta chain). This CDR3 comprises 13 residues. Trimming removed 0 bases at V and 3 bases at J, with 7 bases between. Germline CDR1 and CDR2: SGHNT and YYREEE (reference sequence). These data belong to a study of T cells after somatic rescue of genetic block. The method was immunoSEQ multiplex PCR; TCRdb's version includes in-frame clones alone and lacks a portion of them. The sample lists 15,000 or so clones; 55% to 75% were seen once. The sample comprised peripheral blood mononuclear cells (PBMCs). The receptor's source is a boy aged 5-17 years. The chain recombines TRBV5-4 with TRBJ2-7, with D unclear. CDR3 DNA: TGTGCCAGCAGCTTGGTCACCCACTACGAGCAGTACTTC. The encoded protein is CASSLVTHYEQYF. Variable domain in full (rest from reference TRBV5-4 and TRBJ2-7): ETGVTQSPTHLIKTRGQQVTLRCSSQSGHNTVSWYQQALGQGPQFIFQYYREEENGRGNFPPRFSGLQFPNYSSELNVNALELDDSALYLCASSLVTHYEQYFGPGTRLTVT.